This TCR beta chain comes out of a study of monozygotic twins with cystic fibrosis. Study findings and constraints: Nucleotide-identical clonotype sharing was significantly higher within monozygotic CF twin pairs than between unrelated CF individuals. J usage was most co-twin-similar in 8 of 16 pairs, V in 13. Clonality was generally low (median approximately 0.0095), higher in the most severe patients.

A remark on this clone: No antigen is known for it. One junction end does not reproduce the germline sequence, and a read error may be involved.

TCRdb's table, derived via immunoSEQ multiplex PCR, lists solely in-frame clones and lacks some. The profile covers more than 9,000 clones, with 65% to 90% appearing a single time and under 0.65% taken by the ten largest. Germline V CDR1 and CDR2: MDHEN, SYDVKM. The CDR3 is made up of 13 amino acids. The sample taken for sequencing was blood. The TCR was taken from a man younger than 35 with cystic fibrosis. The rearrangement joins TRBV28 to TRBJ2-7; D not certain. The CDR3 loop is CASSLTFSDEQYF. CDR3 DNA: TGTGCCAGCAGTTTGACCTTCTCCGACGAGCAGTACTTC.